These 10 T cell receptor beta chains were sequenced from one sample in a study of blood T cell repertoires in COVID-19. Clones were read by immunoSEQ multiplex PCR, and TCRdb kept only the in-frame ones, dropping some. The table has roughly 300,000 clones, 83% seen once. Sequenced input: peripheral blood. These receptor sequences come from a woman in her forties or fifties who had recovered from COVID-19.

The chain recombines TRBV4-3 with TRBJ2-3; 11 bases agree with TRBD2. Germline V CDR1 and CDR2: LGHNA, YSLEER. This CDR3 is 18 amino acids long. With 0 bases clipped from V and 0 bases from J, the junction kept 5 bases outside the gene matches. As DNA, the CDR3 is TGCGCCAGCAGCCAAGATCTAGCGGGGGGCCCTAGCACAGATACGCAGTATTTT. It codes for CASSQDLAGGPSTDTQYF.

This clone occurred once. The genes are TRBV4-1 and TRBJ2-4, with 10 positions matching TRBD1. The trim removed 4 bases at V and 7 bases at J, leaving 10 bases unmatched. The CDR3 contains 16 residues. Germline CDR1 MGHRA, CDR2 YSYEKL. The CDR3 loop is CASSLQRQGAGNIQYF. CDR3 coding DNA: TGCGCCAGCAGCCTTCAAAGACAGGGGGCAGGGAACATTCAGTACTTC.

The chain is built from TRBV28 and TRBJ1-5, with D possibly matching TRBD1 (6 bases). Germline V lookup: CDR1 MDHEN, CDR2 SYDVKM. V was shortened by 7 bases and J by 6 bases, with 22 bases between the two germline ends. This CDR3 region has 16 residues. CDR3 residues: CASTLGRQEIFQPQHF. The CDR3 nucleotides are TGTGCCAGCACCTTGGGAAGACAGGAGATATTTCAGCCCCAGCATTTT.

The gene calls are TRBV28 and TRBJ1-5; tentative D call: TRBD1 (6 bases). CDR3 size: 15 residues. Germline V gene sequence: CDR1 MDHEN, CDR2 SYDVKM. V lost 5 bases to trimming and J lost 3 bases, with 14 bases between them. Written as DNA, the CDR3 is TGTGCCAGCAGTCCGGACAGTTCATTCAATCAGCCCCAGCATTTT. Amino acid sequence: CASSPDSSFNQPQHF.

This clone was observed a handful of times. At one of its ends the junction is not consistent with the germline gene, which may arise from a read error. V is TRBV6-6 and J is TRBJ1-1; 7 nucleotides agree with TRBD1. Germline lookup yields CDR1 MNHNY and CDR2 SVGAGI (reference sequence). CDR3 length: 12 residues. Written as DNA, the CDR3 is TGTGCCAGCAGTTACCTGACAGGGTCCGTGCTCTTT. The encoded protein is CASSYLTGSVLF.

The CDR3 is CASRDRGAGANVLTF. The CDR3 nucleotides are TGCGCCAGCAGGGACAGGGGCGCTGGGGCCAACGTCCTGACTTTC. The chain couples TRBV5-1 to TRBJ2-6, with TRBD1 matching 9 bases. Trimming at V came to 5 bases and at J to 2 bases, leaving 2 bases not matched to a gene. The CDR3 loop spans 15 amino acids. CDR1 is SGHRS and CDR2 is YFSETQ in the germline V gene.

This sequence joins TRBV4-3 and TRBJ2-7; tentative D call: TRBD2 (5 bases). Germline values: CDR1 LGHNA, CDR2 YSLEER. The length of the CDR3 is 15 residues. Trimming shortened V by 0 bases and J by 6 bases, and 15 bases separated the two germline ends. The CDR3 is CASSQEARGGFEQYF. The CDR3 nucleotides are TGCGCCAGCAGCCAAGAAGCCCGGGGTGGGTTCGAGCAGTACTTC.

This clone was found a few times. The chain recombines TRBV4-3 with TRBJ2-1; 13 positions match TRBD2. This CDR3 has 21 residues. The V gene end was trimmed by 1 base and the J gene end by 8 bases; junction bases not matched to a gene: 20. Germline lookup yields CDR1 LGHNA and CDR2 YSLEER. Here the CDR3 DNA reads TGCGCCAGCAGCCAAGGAAGGTATGCGGGACTAGCGGGACCCTCCCCCGATGAGCAGTTCTTC. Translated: CASSQGRYAGLAGPSPDEQFF.

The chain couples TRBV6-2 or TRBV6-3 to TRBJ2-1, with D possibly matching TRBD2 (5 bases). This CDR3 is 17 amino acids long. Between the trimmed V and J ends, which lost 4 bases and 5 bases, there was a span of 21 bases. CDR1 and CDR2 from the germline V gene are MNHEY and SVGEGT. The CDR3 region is CASSFMLERAGDNEQFF. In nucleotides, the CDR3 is TGTGCCAGCAGTTTTATGTTGGAGAGGGCCGGTGACAATGAGCAGTTCTTC.

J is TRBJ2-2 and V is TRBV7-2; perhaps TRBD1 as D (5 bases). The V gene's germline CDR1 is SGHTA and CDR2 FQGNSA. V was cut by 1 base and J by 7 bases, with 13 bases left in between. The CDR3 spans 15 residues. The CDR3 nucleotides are TGTGCCAGCAGCTTAGGGCAGGGTGTGAACGGGGAGCTGTTTTTT. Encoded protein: CASSLGQGVNGELFF.